These T cell receptor beta chains were read from a single sample in a study of T cell repertoires in cytomegalovirus infection. TCRdb reanalysed the reads using MiXCR and keeps one entry per CDR3 protein. Of approximately 500,000 distinct CDR3 sequences in the sample, about 30% were seen once. Input material: PBMCs. These TCRs come from a human donor in good health (CMV status not recorded). Some clones in this sample may be carry-over from other donors' samples. CDR3s leave out the opening cysteine and the closing phenylalanine or tryptophan.

cdr3_length j_call v_call cdr3_aa
11 TRBJ2-1 TRBV6-1 ASSSPVGGEQF
20 TRBJ2-3 TRBV28 ASSPLGLAHPNTPSGTDTQY
12 TRBJ2-5 TRBV29-1 SVVQSGSWETQY
15 TRBJ2-6 TRBV11-2 ASSSLFVKSGANVLT
14 TRBJ2-5 TRBV25-1 ASSSGGAGTRETQY
14 TRBJ1-4 TRBV7-8 ASSLARSKVWEKLF
12 TRBJ1-4 TRBV7-6 ASSPTVTNEKLF
15 TRBJ2-5 TRBV7-6 ASSRPGQGARSETQY
14 TRBJ2-3 TRBV5-6 ASSSRLAGGRDTQY
15 TRBJ1-2 TRBV7-2 ASSSPSGTGWNYGYT
13 TRBJ2-2 TRBV12-3/TRBV12-4 ASRSSGSNTGELF
16 TRBJ1-6 TRBV11-3 ASSLMLARGSYNSPLH
10 TRBJ1-1 TRBV19 ASTRGATEAF
12 TRBJ2-7 TRBV7-2 ASSAGGSSYEQY
13 TRBJ2-1 TRBV28 ASSLIVGGDPGQF
12 TRBJ2-5 TRBV25-1 ASSALDSTETQY